Shown below are 7 T cell receptor beta chains from a single sample sequenced in a study of control samples from healthy donors and cancer patients. TCRdb's copy holds only in-frame clones and misses some; the assay was immunoSEQ multiplex PCR. The data hold about 38,000 clones, with about four fifths observed a single time. The sequencing sample was made of PBMCs. These receptors came from a woman aged 60 to 75 with lung cancer.

The chain uses TRBV6-6 and TRBJ1-5, with 7 bases that match TRBD1. V shed 8 bases, J shed 7 bases, and the junction held 8 bases outside the gene matches. Germline-derived CDR1 and CDR2 are MNHNY and SVGAGI (reference sequence). The CDR3 has 13 amino acids. CDR3 sequence: CASALSQGQPQHF. The CDR3 DNA reads TGTGCCAGCGCGTTATCACAGGGGCAGCCCCAGCATTTT.

The V gene is TRBV6-2 or TRBV6-3, the J gene TRBJ2-2; D ambiguous. The CDR3 is 14 amino acids. The V and J ends lost 4 bases and 7 bases respectively, with 13 bases between them. Germline CDR1 is MNHEY and CDR2 is SVGEGT. The CDR3 sequence: CASSSRVGRGELFF. The CDR3 DNA is TGTGCCAGCAGTTCTCGAGTTGGACGCGGGGAGCTGTTTTTT.

J is TRBJ2-1 and V is TRBV28; D may be TRBD1 or TRBD2 (5 bases each). The ends were cut back, 2 bases at V and 0 bases at J, with 8 bases in the middle. The CDR3 contains 15 residues. In germline, CDR1 is MDHEN, CDR2 SYDVKM. The CDR3 loop reads CASSLGGASYNEQFF. The CDR3 nucleotides read TGTGCCAGCAGTTTAGGGGGAGCCTCCTACAATGAGCAGTTCTTC.

The CDR3 loop reads CASRGTGQEDTQYF. In DNA form, the CDR3 reads TGTGCCAGCAGGGGGACAGGGCAAGAAGATACGCAGTATTTT. V and J are TRBV6-5 and TRBJ2-3; 9 bases align to TRBD1. Per the germline V gene, CDR1 is MNHEY and CDR2 is SVGAGI. With 6 bases clipped from V and 5 bases from J, the junction kept 6 bases outside the gene matches. The CDR3 is made up of 14 amino acids.

The chain links TRBV2 to TRBJ1-1; D remains unclear. CDR1 and CDR2 from the germline V gene are SNHLY and FYNNEI. The CDR3 is made up of 12 amino acids. V lost 6 bases, J lost 2 bases, and 7 bases lay in between. DNA for the CDR3: TGTGCCAGCAGACCCGATAACACTGAAGCTTTCTTT. Protein: CASRPDNTEAFF.

The chain carries TRBV3-1 (or the pseudogene TRBV3-2) and TRBJ2-1, with a possible D match to TRBD1 (5 bases). The CDR3 is 13 residues long. V lost 2 bases, J lost 7 bases, and 9 bases lay in between. CDR1 LGHDT and CDR2 YNNKEL come from the germline V gene (reference sequence). In DNA form, the CDR3 reads TGTGCCAGCAGCCAAACAGGAGATAATGAGCAGTTCTTC. Translated, it gives CASSQTGDNEQFF.

The chain joins TRBV4-1 to TRBJ2-7, with D maybe TRBD2 (6 bases). The length of the CDR3 is 19 residues. Trimming pared 4 bases from V and 2 bases from J, leaving 27 bases between. CDR1 and CDR2 from the germline V gene are MGHRA and YSYEKL. CDR3 bases: TGCGCCAGCAGCCCCCGAGGATTGGCGCAGCGGGCGTTAGCCTACGAGCAGTACTTC. The encoded protein is CASSPRGLAQRALAYEQYF.